The subject of this entry is one T cell receptor (beta chain). The antigen is unknown. CD45RA+ naive and CD45RA-negative memory subsets were separated from CD4+ cells. The assay used deep level. Libraries were prepared by immunoSEQ multiplex PCR; TCRdb keeps only in-frame clonotypes and omits some of them. The sample shows 2 million to 2.5 million clones, less than 95% of them seen only once. The data belong to a study of shared clonotypes between healthy human individuals. At the level of the study: Three plates each covered CD4 naive and memory; CD8 naive two, CD8 memory one.

Study results and caveats: Generally, estimated richness proved larger in naive subsets than it did in memory subsets.

CDR1 and CDR2 (germline): MDHEN, SYDVKM. V gave up 3 bases and J gave up 2 bases; unmatched junction bases: 7. There are 17 residues in the CDR3. The sequenced material came from naive CD4+ T cells from PBMCs. The subset denotes: CD45RA+ positively selected. The chain uses TRBV28 and TRBJ2-3; 11 bases map to TRBD2. This receptor was obtained from a man aged 18 to 30 in good health. Some clones in this sample may be carry-over from other donors' samples. CDR3 sequence: CASSLELAGEYTDTQYF. DNA of the CDR3: TGTGCCAGCAGTTTGGAACTAGCGGGAGAGTACACAGATACGCAGTATTTT.